This TCR beta chain is from a study of cytomegalovirus exposure and HLA in healthy donors. Findings and caveats of the study: As was reported, the classifier diagnosed cytomegalovirus status with high specificity and sensitivity. The finding came from a later analysis; first-cohort TCR clusters tended to co-occur in the 95 to 150 validation repertoires.

Details on this clone: Its antigen remains unidentified.

Only in-frame clones appear in the TCRdb table, and some are missing; sequencing was by immunoSEQ multiplex PCR. The table shows approximately 210,000 clones, with about 91% occurring only once. After removal of 7 bases from V and 6 bases from J, the junction contained 13 bases not matched to a gene. Germline V CDR1 and CDR2: SGHNT, YENEEA. CDR3 length: 15 amino acids. The sequence derives from a woman between 18 and 30 years old in good health and CMV-seronegative. J is TRBJ1-2 and V is TRBV11-3, with 8 positions matching TRBD1. Source material: PBMCs. This chain's CDR3 is CASTQWLTGADGYTF. CDR3 nucleotide sequence: TGTGCCAGCACCCAGTGGTTGACAGGGGCCGATGGCTACACCTTC. The full variable domain, completed using reference TRBV11-3 and TRBJ1-2, is EAGVVQSPRYKIIEKKQPVAFWCNPISGHNTLYWYLQNLGQGPELLIRYENEEAVDDSQLPKDRFSAERLKGVDSTLKIQPAELGDSAVYLCASTQWLTGADGYTFGSGTRLTVV.